These 11 T cell receptor beta chains share one sample of origin, sequenced in a study of cytomegalovirus exposure and HLA in healthy donors. The PCR contained 60 Vbeta and 13 Jbeta primers. The repertoire was sequenced with immunoSEQ multiplex PCR; TCRdb's copy has only in-frame clones and lacks some. Altogether roughly 150,000 clones are present, around 84% being singletons, with the ten largest covering 2% to 2.5%. Specimen: PBMCs. Every receptor here comes from a boy aged 2 to 10 in good health and CMV-seronegative.

The chain carries TRBV19 and TRBJ1-5; tentative D call: TRBD1 (6 bases). This CDR3 region has 13 residues. The V end lost 5 bases, the J end lost 1 base, and 6 bases lay between the germline ends. Germline CDR1 reads LNHDA; CDR2 reads SQIVND (reference sequence). The CDR3 protein is CASSQGSNQPQHF. The DNA for the CDR3 is TGTGCCAGTAGTCAGGGGAGCAATCAGCCCCAGCATTTT.

The CDR3 bases are TGTGCCAGCAGTGAAACGTCAGATCCCAGCTATGGCTACACCTTC. This gives the protein CASSETSDPSYGYTF. The chain uses TRBV6-1 and TRBJ1-2; no clear D. V was trimmed by 2 bases and J by 4 bases, leaving 14 bases between them. The CDR3 runs 15 residues. Germline V gene lookup returns CDR1 MNHNS and CDR2 SASEGT.

The chain carries TRBV7-3 and TRBJ2-3; TRBD2 agrees at 7 bases. This CDR3 has 14 residues. Germline V gene lookup returns CDR1 SGHTA and CDR2 FQGTGA. V lost 9 bases, J lost 3 bases, and 9 bases stayed unmatched. The CDR3 DNA reads as TGTGCCAGTAAGCGGGGCCAGGGAACAGATACGCAGTATTTT. Translated, it gives CASKRGQGTDTQYF.

The chain has TRBV7-8 and TRBJ2-5, with TRBD2 identical over 7 bases. Germline V lookup: CDR1 SGHVS, CDR2 FQNEAQ. This CDR3 has 17 residues. The V segment lost 4 bases and the J segment 0 bases; nucleotides outside the gene matches: 11. The CDR3 protein is CASSSRGGTTHQETQYF. CDR3 nucleotide sequence: TGTGCCAGCAGCTCCCGCGGGGGAACGACACACCAAGAGACCCAGTACTTC.

The rearrangement joins TRBV4-1 to TRBJ2-1; 7 positions agree with TRBD2. Trimming took 11 bases from V and 3 from J; bases not matched to a gene: 7. In germline, CDR1 is MGHRA, CDR2 YSYEKL. This CDR3 has 13 residues. The CDR3, as DNA: TGCGCCTCGATGGGGGGGAGCTACAATGAGCAGTTCTTC. It codes for CASMGGSYNEQFF.

The chain is built from TRBV6-1 and TRBJ2-7, with 12 bases lining up with TRBD2. The ends lost 2 bases at V and 4 bases at J; junction bases unmatched: 3. Germline V lookup: CDR1 MNHNS, CDR2 SASEGT. This CDR3 contains 15 residues. CDR3: CASSETTSGRYEQYF. CDR3 DNA: TGTGCCAGCAGTGAAACGACTAGCGGGAGATACGAGCAGTACTTC.

The chain has TRBV9 and TRBJ1-1; D ambiguous. V was cut by 4 bases and J by 2 bases, with 12 bases left in between. Per germline, CDR1 SGDLS and CDR2 YYNGEE. CDR3 size: 14 residues. The CDR3 nucleotides read TGTGCCAGCAGCTCCCTCGAGTTTAACACTGAAGCTTTCTTT. Protein sequence: CASSSLEFNTEAFF.

This clone was found once. This chain connects TRBV5-1 to TRBJ2-5, with a weak D call TRBD1 (6 bases). The closer fit of TRBJ2-7 to the DNA end suggests the J call may be wrong. Germline lookup yields CDR1 SGHRS and CDR2 YFSETQ. The CDR3 covers 14 residues. This CDR3 is CASSARQATDEQYF. CDR3 nucleotide sequence: TGCGCCAGCAGCGCCAGACAGGCCACAGACGAGCAGTACTTC.

The chain combines TRBV19 with TRBJ1-5, with 10 positions matching TRBD1. This CDR3 has 17 amino acids. Germline lookup yields CDR1 LNHDA and CDR2 SQIVND (reference sequence). V trimming: 5 bases; J trimming: 0 bases; junction bases outside the gene matches: 7. CDR3: CASSHGTGARSNQPQHF. CDR3 in DNA: TGTGCCAGTAGTCACGGGACAGGGGCCCGTAGCAATCAGCCCCAGCATTTT.

The rearrangement uses TRBV10-3 and TRBJ2-2, with 9 positions matching TRBD1. Germline V gene sequence: CDR1 ENHRY, CDR2 SYGVKD. J was trimmed by 3 bases and V by 4 bases; bases with no gene match: 3. The CDR3 spans 15 residues. For the CDR3, the DNA is TGTGCCATCAGTGCCTGGGACAGGGACACCGGGGAGCTGTTTTTT. Its protein product is CAISAWDRDTGELFF.

The J gene is TRBJ2-5, the V gene TRBV27; weak D call: TRBD1 (6 bases). TRBJ2-7 matches the DNA end more closely, so the J call is doubtful. Germline V gene data show CDR1 as MNHEY and CDR2 as SMNVEV (reference sequence). This CDR3 contains 16 residues. The CDR3: CASSSLMDRYSYEQYF. The CDR3 DNA reads TGTGCCAGCAGTTCTCTTATGGACAGATACTCCTACGAGCAGTACTTC.